This paragraph covers one TCR beta chain sequence. These data originate in a study of blood T cell repertoires in COVID-19. Overall study context: The origin of the acute and convalescent COVID-19 samples was the United States, Italy and Spain. T cells, B-cell-depleted T cells, or PBMCs supplied cDNA or gDNA.

Across about two dozen US areas, participants ranged in age from about 18 to 89 years. Per the study methods: The authors estimated nucleated cell counts from reference gene primer amplification. Measured with immunoSEQ multiplex PCR; TCRdb has only the in-frame clones, and not every one. That table supplies the V and J calls and clone size; D and trimming were determined from the DNA. The data contain some 330,000 clones, around four fifths of them singletons. The clonotype comes from a woman aged 45-65 years who had recovered from COVID-19. The sample comprised PBMCs or T cells enriched from blood (not recorded which).

CDR3 loop: CASSLVGQGAYNEQFF. The CDR3 DNA reads TGCGCCAGCAGCTTGGTGGGGCAGGGGGCTTACAATGAGCAGTTCTTC. The chain employs TRBV5-1 and TRBJ2-1, with 8 positions matching TRBD1. CDR1 and CDR2 (germline): SGHRS, YFSETQ. The CDR3 covers 16 residues. Trimming removed 0 bases from V and 4 bases from J; junction bases left unmatched: 6.